This T cell receptor beta chain was retrieved from a study of vaccination and CD4 T cells after COVID-19 (dated by TCRdb to between 2020 and 2023). Broadly, across the study: Convalescent patients had a positive SARS-CoV-2 result on nasal swab PCR, and of these patients, fewer than ten had mild disease and one had severe disease. Control cultures received a CEFX viral epitope pool as the positive control, an HIV-1 Nef peptide pool as the negative control, or no peptide. For stimulating the cultures, overlapping spike peptide pools were used, derived from SARS-CoV-2 as well as from the common cold coronaviruses HCoV-NL63, HCoV-OC43 and HCoV-229E. Post-vaccine blood samples were collected a median of around 2.5 months after the second vaccine dose, ranging from roughly 12 to 250 days. The convalescent cohort comprised six males and four females, including two Hispanic individuals, seven Caucasians, two Asians and one multiracial person. Two doses of either the Pfizer-BioNTech BNT162b2 vaccine (n=8) or the Moderna mRNA-1273 vaccine (n=2) were administered to participants. In more than eight COVID-19 convalescent patients and a handful of infection-naive healthy vaccine recipients, researchers compared the spike-specific CD4+ TCR repertoire from before mRNA vaccination with the repertoire from after. Post-COVID blood samples from convalescent patients were collected a median of around 100 days after diagnosis, with a range of 35 to 161 days.

This clonotype was detected a few times. Its antigen is currently not known. Base-call qualities are not available, and no considerably larger clone is one nucleotide away. The label giving this sample's treatment or condition can be read as: approximately nine-day PBMC culture with coronavirus spike peptide pools or control peptides (ViraFEST assay). The ViraFEST assay was used in the study, in which antigen-specific T cells were expanded with peptide pools and expanded clonotypes were subsequently identified by TCR sequencing. Positive SARS-CoV-2 PCR tests in the convalescent patients dated from March to December 2020, before Alpha, Beta and Delta variants emerged in the United States. About 2 million PBMCs per well were cultured in IMDM with approximately 5.5% human AB serum and approximately 9.8 IU/ml IL-2, plus 10 ug/ml peptide pools. On days 3 and 7, half of the culture medium was replaced with fresh IL-2-containing medium. CD4+ T cells were isolated after around 9 days of culture through negative selection using the EasySep CD4+ T cell isolation kit. PBMCs were separated from whole blood using Ficoll-Paque Plus gradient centrifugation and then either used fresh or cryopreserved at -140C. In general, triplicate wells were set up for every culture condition.

The library came from PCR. DNA from cultured CD4+ T cells was subjected to TCR sequencing with the Oncomine TCR Beta short-read assay at the Johns Hopkins FTIC core. The QIAamp micro DNA kit was used to extract genomic DNA from the cultured CD4+ T cells. The Oncomine TCR Beta libraries from cultured CD4+ T cells were pooled using unique dual indexes and then sequenced on an Illumina iSeq 100. Processing in the source paper ran as follows. Non-productive sequences were removed, and CDR3s that did not start with C, did not end with F or W, or were shorter than 7 amino acids were discarded. The MANAFEST web application identified antigen-specific clonotypes by comparing peptide-stimulated wells against reference wells and other culture wells. Positive clones required FDR below 0.05, an odds ratio above 5, and productive frequency above 0.1% in at least two of three replicate wells. Clonotypes that were significantly expanded in both SARS-CoV-2 spike wells and at least one common cold coronavirus spike condition were defined as cross-reactive. Using R version 3.6.1, CDR3 homology was evaluated through Levenshtein distances (stringdist) along with unrooted phylogenetic trees (ape). The public reads were quality trimmed at Q25 with fastp and then assembled into clones with MiXCR by TCRdb, keeping productive beta chains. Identical CDR3 protein sequences are pooled into one entry, listed with their most common genes and DNA. The V and J calls reflect TCRdb's pipeline rather than the authors' work. This sample gives around 13,000 distinct CDR3 sequences in total; around 42% of them show up just once. About a fifth of the sample rests with the top ten.

V drops 5 bases and J drops 2 bases, leaving 7 bases in between. The CDR3 goes from the cysteine to the phenylalanine over 12 residues. Just CDR3 DNA is preserved here, 36 bases in frame from base 1. From a lookup of the germline V gene (reference sequence), CDR1 and CDR2 are SEHNR and FQNEAQ. The investigation overall reported the following: Only a relatively small number of convalescent patients were included in the study, and early timepoints following natural infection were not analyzed. Among the post-vaccine SARS-CoV-2-reactive clones in convalescent patients, a median approximately 90% showed up only after vaccination, which suggests vaccine-specific priming. In convalescent patients, nearly all vaccine-specific clones (304 of 307) were found to be mono-reactive for SARS-CoV-2 spike rather than cross-reactive with common cold coronaviruses. Although the median number of SARS-CoV-2-reactive clonotypes went up from 20 to 25 after infection to about 38 after vaccination, the increase was not significant.

This sample comprised CD4+ T cells from blood, cultured in vitro, obtained before SARS-CoV-2 vaccination. This sequence was found in a human donor who had recovered from COVID-19. The chain joins TRBV7-9 to TRBJ2-7, with the D gene uncertain. The CDR3: CASSPRAYEQYF. The DNA sequence follows: TGTGCCAGCAGCCCGCGTGCCTACGAGCAGTACTTC.